This entry concerns a single TCR beta chain. Libraries of TCR beta came from iRepertoire HTBI primers plus Arm-PCR of CDR3 regions. TCRdb fed the multiplex PCR reads into MiXCR, producing one record per CDR3 protein. Of about half a million distinct CDR3 sequences in the sample, approximately 22% were seen once. Between the trimmed V and J ends, which lost 10 bases and 1 base, there was a span of 17 bases. In germline, CDR1 is SEHNR, CDR2 FQNEAQ (reference sequence). The CDR3 spans 15 residues. As to time point: persistent/refractory GD, antithyroid drugs over 5 years with positive TRAb. TCR sequences were obtained from RNA taken from PBMCs. The sample originates from a study of regulatory T cells in long-lasting Graves disease.

The gene calls are TRBV7-9 and TRBJ2-1; no reliable D call. The clonotype comes from a female donor with Graves disease. Sequenced here: peripheral blood mononuclear cells (PBMCs), sampled when the disease was refractory, from a patient treated with antithyroid drugs. This chain's CDR3 is CATKKEAGSYNEQFF. The CDR3 DNA follows: TGTGCCACCAAGAAGGAAGCCGGGTCCTACAATGAGCAGTTCTTC.